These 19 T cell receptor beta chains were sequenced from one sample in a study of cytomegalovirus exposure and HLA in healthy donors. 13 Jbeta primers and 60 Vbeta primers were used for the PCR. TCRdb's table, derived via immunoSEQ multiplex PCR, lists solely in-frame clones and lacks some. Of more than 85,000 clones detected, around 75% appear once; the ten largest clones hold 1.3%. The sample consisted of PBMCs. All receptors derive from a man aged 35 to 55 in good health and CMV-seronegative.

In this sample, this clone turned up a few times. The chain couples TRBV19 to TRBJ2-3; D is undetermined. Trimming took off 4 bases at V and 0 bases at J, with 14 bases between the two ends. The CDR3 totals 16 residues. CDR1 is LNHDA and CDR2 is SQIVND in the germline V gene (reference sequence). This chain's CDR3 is CASSNSPGSSTDTQYF. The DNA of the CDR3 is TGTGCCAGTAGTAACAGCCCAGGTTCCAGCACAGATACGCAGTATTTT.

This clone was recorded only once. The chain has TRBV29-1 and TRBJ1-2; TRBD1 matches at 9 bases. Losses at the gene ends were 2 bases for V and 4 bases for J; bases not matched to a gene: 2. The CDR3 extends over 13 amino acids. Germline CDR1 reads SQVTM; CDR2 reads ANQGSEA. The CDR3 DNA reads TGCAGCGTTGAACGGGGACAGGGCTATGGCTACACCTTC. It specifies CSVERGQGYGYTF.

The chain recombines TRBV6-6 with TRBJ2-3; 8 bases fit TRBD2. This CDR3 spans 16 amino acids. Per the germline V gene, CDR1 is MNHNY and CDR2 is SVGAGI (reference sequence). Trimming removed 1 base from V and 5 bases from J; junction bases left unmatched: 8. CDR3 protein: CASSYLWDLAGDTQYF. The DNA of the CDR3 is TGTGCCAGCAGTTACTTATGGGACCTAGCGGGAGATACGCAGTATTTT.

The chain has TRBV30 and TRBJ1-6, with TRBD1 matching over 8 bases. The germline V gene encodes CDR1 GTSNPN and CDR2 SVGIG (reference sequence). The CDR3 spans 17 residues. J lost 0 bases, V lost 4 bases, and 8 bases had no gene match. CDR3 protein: CAWTRQGRSSYNSPLHF. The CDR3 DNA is TGTGCCTGGACTCGACAGGGGAGAAGCTCCTATAATTCACCCCTCCACTTT. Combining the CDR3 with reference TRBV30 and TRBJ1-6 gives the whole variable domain SQTIHQWPATLVQPVGSPLSLECTVEGTSNPNLYWYRQAAGRGLQLLFYSVGIGQISSEVPQNLSASRPQDRQFILSSKKLLLSDSGFYLCAWTRQGRSSYNSPLHFGNGTRLTVT.

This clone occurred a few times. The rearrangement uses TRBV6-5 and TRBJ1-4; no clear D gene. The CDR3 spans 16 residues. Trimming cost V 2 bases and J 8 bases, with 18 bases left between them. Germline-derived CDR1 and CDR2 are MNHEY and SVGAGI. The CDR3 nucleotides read TGTGCCAGCAGTTACCTCCGAGCAGGTCTCTCAGAAAAACTGTTTTTT. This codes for CASSYLRAGLSEKLFF.

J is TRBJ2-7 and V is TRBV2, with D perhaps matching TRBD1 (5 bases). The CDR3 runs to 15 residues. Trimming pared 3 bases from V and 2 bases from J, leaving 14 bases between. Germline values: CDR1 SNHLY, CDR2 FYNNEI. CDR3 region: CASSDESGPTYEQYF. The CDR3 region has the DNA TGTGCCAGCAGTGACGAGTCAGGGCCCACCTACGAGCAGTACTTC.

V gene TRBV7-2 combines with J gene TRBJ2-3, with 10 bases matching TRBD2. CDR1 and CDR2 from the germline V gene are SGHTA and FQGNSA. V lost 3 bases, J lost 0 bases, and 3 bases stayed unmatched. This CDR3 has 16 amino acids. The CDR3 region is CASSFRTSGSTDTQYF. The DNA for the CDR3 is TGTGCCAGCAGCTTTCGGACTAGCGGAAGCACAGATACGCAGTATTTT.

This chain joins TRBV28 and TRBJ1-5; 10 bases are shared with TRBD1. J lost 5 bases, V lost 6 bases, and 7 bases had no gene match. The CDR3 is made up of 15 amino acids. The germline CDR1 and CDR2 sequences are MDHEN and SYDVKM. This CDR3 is CASSSPGQGDQPQHF. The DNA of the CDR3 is TGTGCCAGCAGCTCACCAGGACAGGGGGATCAGCCCCAGCATTTT.

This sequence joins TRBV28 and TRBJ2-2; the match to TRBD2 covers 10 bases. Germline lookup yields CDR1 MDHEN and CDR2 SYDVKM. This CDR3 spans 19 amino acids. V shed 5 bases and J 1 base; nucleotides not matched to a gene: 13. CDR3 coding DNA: TGTGCCAGCAGTAGGAACCGGCTAGCGGGGGCGATGAACACCGGGGAGCTGTTTTTT. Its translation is CASSRNRLAGAMNTGELFF. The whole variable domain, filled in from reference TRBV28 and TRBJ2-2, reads DVKVTQSSRYLVKRTGEKVFLECVQDMDHENMFWYRQDPGLGLRLIYFSYDVKMKEKGDIPEGYSVSREKKERFSLILESASTNQTSMYLCASSRNRLAGAMNTGELFFGEGSRLTVL.

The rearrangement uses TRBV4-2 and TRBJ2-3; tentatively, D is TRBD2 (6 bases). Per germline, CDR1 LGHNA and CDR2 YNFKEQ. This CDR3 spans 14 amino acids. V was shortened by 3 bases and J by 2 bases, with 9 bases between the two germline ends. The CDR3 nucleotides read TGTGCCAGCAGCCAGGGGACTTCCACAGATACGCAGTATTTT. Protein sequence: CASSQGTSTDTQYF.

CDR3 sequence: CASSFSEGGGKTQYF. The CDR3 nucleotides are TGTGCCAGCAGCTTCAGCGAGGGAGGGGGAAAGACGCAGTATTTT. The chain links TRBV7-9 to TRBJ2-3; D is perhaps TRBD2 (7 bases). V was cut by 3 bases and J by 9 bases, with 19 bases left in between. CDR1 and CDR2 (germline): SEHNR, FQNEAQ (reference sequence). The CDR3 length is 15 residues.

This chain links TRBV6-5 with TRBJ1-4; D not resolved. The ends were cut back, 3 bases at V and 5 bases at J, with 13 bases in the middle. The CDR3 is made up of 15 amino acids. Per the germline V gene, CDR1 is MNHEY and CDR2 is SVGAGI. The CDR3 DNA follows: TGTGCCAGCAGTTATTTCGCCAGAGGAAATGAAAAACTGTTTTTT. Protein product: CASSYFARGNEKLFF.

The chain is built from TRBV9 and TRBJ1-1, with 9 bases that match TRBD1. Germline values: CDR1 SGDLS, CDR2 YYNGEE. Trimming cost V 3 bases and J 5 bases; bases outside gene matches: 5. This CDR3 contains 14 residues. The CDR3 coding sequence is TGTGCCAGCAGCGCGACAGGGGGTCGGACTGAAGCTTTCTTT. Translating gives CASSATGGRTEAFF.

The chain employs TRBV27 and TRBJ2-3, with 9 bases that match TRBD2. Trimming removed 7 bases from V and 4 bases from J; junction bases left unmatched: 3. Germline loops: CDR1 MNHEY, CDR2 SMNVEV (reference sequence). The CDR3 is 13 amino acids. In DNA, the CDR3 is TGTGCCAGCAACTTAGCGGGGGCAGATACGCAGTATTTT. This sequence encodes CASNLAGADTQYF.

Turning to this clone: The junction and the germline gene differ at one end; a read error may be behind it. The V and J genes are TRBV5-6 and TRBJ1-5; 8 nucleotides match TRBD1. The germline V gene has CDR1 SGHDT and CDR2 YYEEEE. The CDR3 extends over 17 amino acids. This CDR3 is CVSSLAQDRALNRPQHF. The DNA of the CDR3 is TGTGTCAGCAGCTTGGCCCAGGACAGGGCCCTCAATCGGCCCCAGCATTTT.

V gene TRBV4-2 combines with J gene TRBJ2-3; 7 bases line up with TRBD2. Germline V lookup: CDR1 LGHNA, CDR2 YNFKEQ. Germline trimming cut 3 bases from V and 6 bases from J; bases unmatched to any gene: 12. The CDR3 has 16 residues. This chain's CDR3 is CASSQGGGAGSDTQYF. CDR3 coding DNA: TGTGCCAGCAGCCAGGGGGGAGGGGCCGGTTCGGATACGCAGTATTTT.

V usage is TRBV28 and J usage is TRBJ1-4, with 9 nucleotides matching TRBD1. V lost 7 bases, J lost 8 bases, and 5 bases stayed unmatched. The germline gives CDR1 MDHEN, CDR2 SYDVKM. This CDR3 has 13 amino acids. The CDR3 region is CASKQGAGEKLFF. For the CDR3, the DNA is TGTGCCAGCAAACAGGGGGCAGGGGAAAAACTGTTTTTT.

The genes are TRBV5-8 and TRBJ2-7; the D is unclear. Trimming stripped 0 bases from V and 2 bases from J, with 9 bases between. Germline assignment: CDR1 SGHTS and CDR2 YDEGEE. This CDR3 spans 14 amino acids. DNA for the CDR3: TGTGCCAGCAGCTTGGGACACCTTACCTACGAGCAGTACTTC. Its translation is CASSLGHLTYEQYF.

CDR3 sequence reads: CASNPGTQNTGELFF. For the CDR3, the DNA is TGTGCCAGCAACCCTGGGACACAGAACACCGGGGAGCTGTTTTTT. The chain joins TRBV9 to TRBJ2-2, with a possible D match to TRBD1 (6 bases). Germline V CDR1 and CDR2: SGDLS, YYNGEE. Trimming took off 6 bases at V and 1 base at J, with 13 bases between the two ends. CDR3 length: 15 amino acids. The variable domain in full, completed from reference TRBV9 and TRBJ2-2, reads DSGVTQTPKHLITATGQRVTLRCSPRSGDLSVYWYQQSLDQGLQFLIQYYNGEERAKGNILERFSAQQFPDLHSELNLSSLELGDSALYFCASNPGTQNTGELFFGEGSRLTVL.